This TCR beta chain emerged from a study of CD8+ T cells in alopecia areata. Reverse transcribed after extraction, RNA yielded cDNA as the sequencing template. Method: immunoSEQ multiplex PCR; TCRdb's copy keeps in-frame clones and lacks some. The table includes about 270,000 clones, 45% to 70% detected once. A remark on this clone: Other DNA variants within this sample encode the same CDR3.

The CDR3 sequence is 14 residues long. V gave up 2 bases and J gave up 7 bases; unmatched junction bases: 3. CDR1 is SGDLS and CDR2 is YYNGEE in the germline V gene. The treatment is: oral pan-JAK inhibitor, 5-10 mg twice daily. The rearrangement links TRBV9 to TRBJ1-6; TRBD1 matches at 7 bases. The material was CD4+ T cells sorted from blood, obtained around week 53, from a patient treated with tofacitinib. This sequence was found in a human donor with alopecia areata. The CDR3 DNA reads TGTGCCAGCAGCGTGGGGACAGCAAATTCACCCCTCCACTTT. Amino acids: CASSVGTANSPLHF. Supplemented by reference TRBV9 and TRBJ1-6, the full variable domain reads DSGVTQTPKHLITATGQRVTLRCSPRSGDLSVYWYQQSLDQGLQFLIQYYNGEERAKGNILERFSAQQFPDLHSELNLSSLELGDSALYFCASSVGTANSPLHFGNGTRLTVT.